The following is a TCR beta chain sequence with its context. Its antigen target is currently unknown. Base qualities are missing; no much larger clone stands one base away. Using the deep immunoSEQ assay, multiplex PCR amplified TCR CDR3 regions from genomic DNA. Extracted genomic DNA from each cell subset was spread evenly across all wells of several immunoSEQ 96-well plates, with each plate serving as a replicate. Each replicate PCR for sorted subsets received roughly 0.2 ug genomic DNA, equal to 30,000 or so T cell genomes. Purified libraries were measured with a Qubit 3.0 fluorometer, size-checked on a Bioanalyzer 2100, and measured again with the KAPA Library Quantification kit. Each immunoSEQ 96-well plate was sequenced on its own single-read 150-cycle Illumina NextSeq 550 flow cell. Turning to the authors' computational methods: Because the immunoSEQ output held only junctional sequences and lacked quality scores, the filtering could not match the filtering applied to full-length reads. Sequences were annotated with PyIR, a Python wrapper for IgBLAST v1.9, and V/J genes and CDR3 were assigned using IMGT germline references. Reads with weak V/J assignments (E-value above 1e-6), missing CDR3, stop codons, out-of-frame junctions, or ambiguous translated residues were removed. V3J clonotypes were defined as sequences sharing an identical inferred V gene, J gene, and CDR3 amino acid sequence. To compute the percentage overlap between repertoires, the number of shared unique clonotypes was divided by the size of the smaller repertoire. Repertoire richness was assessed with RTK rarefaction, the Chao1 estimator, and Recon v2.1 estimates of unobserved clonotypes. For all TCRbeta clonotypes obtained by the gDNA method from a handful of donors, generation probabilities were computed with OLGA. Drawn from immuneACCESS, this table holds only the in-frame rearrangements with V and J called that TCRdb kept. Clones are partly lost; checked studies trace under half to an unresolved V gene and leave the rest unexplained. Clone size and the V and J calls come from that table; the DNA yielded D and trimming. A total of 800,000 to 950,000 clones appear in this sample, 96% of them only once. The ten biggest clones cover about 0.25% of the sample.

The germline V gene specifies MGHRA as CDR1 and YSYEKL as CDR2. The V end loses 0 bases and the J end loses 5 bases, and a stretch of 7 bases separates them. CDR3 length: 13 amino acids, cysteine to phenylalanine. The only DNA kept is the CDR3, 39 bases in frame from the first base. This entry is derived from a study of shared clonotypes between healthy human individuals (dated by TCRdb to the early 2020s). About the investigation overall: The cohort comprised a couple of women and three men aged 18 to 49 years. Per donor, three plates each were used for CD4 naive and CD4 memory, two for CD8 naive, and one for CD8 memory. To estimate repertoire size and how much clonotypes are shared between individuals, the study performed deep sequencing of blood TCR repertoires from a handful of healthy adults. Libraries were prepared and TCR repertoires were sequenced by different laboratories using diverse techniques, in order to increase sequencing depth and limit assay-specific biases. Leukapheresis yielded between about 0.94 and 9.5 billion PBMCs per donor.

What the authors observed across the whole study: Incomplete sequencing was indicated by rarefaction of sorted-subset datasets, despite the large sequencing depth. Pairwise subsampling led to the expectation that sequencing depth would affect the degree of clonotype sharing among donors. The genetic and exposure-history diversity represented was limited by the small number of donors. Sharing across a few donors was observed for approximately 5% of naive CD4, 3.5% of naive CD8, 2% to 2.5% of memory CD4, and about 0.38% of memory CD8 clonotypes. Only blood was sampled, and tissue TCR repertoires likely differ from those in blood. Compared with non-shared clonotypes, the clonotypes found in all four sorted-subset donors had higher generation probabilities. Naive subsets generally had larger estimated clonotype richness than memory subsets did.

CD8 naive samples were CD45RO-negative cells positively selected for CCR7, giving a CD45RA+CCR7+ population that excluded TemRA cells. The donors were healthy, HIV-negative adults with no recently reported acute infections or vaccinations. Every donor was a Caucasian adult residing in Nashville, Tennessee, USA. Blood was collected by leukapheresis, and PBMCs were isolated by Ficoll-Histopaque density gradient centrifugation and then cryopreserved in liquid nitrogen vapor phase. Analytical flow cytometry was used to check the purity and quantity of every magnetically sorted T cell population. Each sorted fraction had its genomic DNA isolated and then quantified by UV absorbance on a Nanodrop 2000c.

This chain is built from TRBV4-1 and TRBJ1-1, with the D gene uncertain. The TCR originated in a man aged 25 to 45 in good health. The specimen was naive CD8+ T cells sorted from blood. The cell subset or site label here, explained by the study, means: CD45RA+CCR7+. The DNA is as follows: TGCGCCAGCAGCCAAGATCACCGGACTGAAGCTTTCTTT. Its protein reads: CASSQDHRTEAFF.